Below, one T cell receptor beta chain is given with its context. The record originates from a study of CD8+ T cells in alopecia areata. Treatment of the sample: oral pan-JAK inhibitor, 5-10 mg twice daily. Germline trimming cut 4 bases from V and 7 bases from J; bases unmatched to any gene: 2. Germline CDR1 reads SQVTM; CDR2 reads ANQGSEA. The CDR3 is 13 amino acids. Extracted from the samples, RNA was reverse transcribed into cDNA to serve as the sequencing template. TCRdb's table, derived via immunoSEQ multiplex PCR, lists solely in-frame clones and lacks some. The sample contains a few hundred thousand clones, just over 65% of which appear only once.

The clonotype was recovered from a human donor with alopecia areata. This chain joins TRBV29-1 and TRBJ1-6, with 9 bases that match TRBD1. The specimen was CD4+ T cells sorted from blood, collected at week 44, from a patient treated with tofacitinib. As DNA, the CDR3 is TGCAGCGTTGGAGGGACAGGGAATTCACCCCTCCACTTT. This encodes CSVGGTGNSPLHF. The whole variable domain, filled in from reference TRBV29-1 and TRBJ1-6, reads SAVISQKPSRDICQRGTSLTIQCQVDSQVTMMFWYRQQPGQSLTLIATANQGSEATYESGFVIDKFPISRPNLTFSTLTVSNMSPEDSSIYLCSVGGTGNSPLHFGNGTRLTVT.